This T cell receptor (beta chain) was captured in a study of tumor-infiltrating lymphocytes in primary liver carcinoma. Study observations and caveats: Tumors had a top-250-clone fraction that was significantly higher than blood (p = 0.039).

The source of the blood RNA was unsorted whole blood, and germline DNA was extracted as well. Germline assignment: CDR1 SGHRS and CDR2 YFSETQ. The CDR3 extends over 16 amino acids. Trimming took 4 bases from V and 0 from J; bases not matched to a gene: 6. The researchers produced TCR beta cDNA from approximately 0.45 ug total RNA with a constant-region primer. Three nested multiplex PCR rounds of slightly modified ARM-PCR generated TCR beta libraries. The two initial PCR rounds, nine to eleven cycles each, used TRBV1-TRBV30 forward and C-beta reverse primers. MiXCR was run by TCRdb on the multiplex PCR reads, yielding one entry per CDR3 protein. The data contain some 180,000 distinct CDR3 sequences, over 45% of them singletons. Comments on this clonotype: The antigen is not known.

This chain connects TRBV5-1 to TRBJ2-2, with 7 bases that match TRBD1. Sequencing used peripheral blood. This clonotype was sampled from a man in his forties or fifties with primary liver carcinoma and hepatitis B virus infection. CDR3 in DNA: TGCGCCAGCAGCACCGGGGACAGCGCGAACACCGGGGAGCTGTTTTTT. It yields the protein CASSTGDSANTGELFF.